This is a list of T cell receptor beta chains from one sample in a study of siplizumab effects on memory and regulatory T cells. Libraries were prepared by immunoSEQ multiplex PCR; TCRdb keeps only in-frame clonotypes and omits some of them. The repertoire has some 100,000 clones, just under 95% of them found once; the top ten carry 1% to 1.5%. The sample consisted of non-Treg CD4+ T cells sorted from blood. These receptor sequences come from a human donor in good health. CDR3s include the opening cysteine and the closing phenylalanine or tryptophan. Fields, in order: CDR3 protein, V gene, J gene.

CASSHLPPDSETNEKLFF	TRBV4-1	TRBJ1-4
CASSYSGRNEKLFF	TRBV6-6	TRBJ1-4
CASSLGGTGWANVLTF	TRBV28	TRBJ2-6
CASTRLAGGTDTQYF	TRBV18	TRBJ2-3
CASSPPTYEQYF	TRBV18	TRBJ2-7
CASNDRTVEAFF	TRBV28	TRBJ1-1
CASSQGQRLGGELFF	TRBV14	TRBJ2-2
CASSEGPSPRPQHF	TRBV6-1	TRBJ1-5
CASSASDRAGGYTF	TRBV7-9	TRBJ1-2
CAQQPDLGVTQYF	TRBV10-3	TRBJ2-3
CASSFQGRTNYGYTF	TRBV28	TRBJ1-2
CASSLGDRAQETQYF	TRBV28	TRBJ2-5
CASSPPPADTQYF	TRBV18	TRBJ2-3
CASSLVGRVYEQYF	TRBV5-1	TRBJ2-7
CASSPSQLGGSQPQHF	TRBV5-8	TRBJ1-5
CASSLGGRVLLPQHF	TRBV5-8	TRBJ1-5
CASSIPGTLFGNTIYF	TRBV19	TRBJ1-3
CATGDSSYEQYF	TRBV10-3	TRBJ2-7
CASSQEDSGNTIYF	TRBV4-1	TRBJ1-3
CAWSVGGEQYF	TRBV30	TRBJ2-7
CASSPGTSGYYEQYF	TRBV28	TRBJ2-7
CSALEGEQFF	TRBV29-1	TRBJ2-1
CASSFQRGTNQPQHF	TRBV28	TRBJ1-5
CASSKGTLNPDRRYEQYF	TRBV19	TRBJ2-7
CASSLTENIQYF	TRBV5-1	TRBJ2-4
CASSTAGGATGELFF	TRBV19	TRBJ2-2
CSVGGAGEKLFF	TRBV29-1	TRBJ1-4
CASSLSIRYNEQFF	TRBV27	TRBJ2-1
CARIAGGRDTQYF	TRBV7-2	TRBJ2-3
CASGTAGGELFF	TRBV6-5	TRBJ2-2
CASSRPSGANVLTF	TRBV28	TRBJ2-6
CASSLGGTESGNTIYF	TRBV7-3	TRBJ1-3
CASSPGTANTGELFF	TRBV11-3	TRBJ2-2